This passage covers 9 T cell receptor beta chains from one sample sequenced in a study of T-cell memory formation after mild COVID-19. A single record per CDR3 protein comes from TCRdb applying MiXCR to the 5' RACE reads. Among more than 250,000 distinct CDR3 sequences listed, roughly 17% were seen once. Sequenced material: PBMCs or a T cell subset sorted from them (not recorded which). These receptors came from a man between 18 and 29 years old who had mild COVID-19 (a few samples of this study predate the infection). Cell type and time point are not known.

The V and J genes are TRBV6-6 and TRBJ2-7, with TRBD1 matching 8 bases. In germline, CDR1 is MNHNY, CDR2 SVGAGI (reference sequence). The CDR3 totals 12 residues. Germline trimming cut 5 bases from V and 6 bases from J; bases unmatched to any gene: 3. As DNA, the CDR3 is TGTGCCAGCAGTCCTACAGGGGGCGAGCAGTACGTC. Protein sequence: CASSPTGGEQYV.

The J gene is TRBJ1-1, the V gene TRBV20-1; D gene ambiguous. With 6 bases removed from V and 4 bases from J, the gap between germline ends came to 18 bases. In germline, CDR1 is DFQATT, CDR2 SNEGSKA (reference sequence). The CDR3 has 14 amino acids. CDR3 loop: CSAIASGFGTEAFF. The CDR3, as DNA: TGCAGTGCAATAGCCTCGGGGTTCGGCACTGAAGCTTTCTTT.

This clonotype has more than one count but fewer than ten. The CDR3 region is CASSPTGELNTEAFF. DNA of the CDR3: TGTGCCAGTAGTCCCACAGGGGAGTTGAACACTGAAGCTTTCTTT. This chain connects TRBV19 to TRBJ1-1; TRBD1 aligns across 7 bases. This CDR3 spans 15 amino acids. The germline CDR1 and CDR2 sequences are LNHDA and SQIVND (reference sequence). Trimming cost V 5 bases and J 0 bases; bases outside gene matches: 6.

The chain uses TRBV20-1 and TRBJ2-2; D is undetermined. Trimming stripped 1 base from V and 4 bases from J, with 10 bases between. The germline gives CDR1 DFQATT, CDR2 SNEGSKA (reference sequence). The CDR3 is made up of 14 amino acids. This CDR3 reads CSARGGRATGELFF. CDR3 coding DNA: TGCAGTGCTAGAGGGGGAAGGGCCACCGGGGAGCTGTTTTTT.

The CDR3 bases are TGCGCCAGCAGCTTGGCTAGCGGGTCCCTTCCGGGAGATACGCAGTATTTT. Its protein is CASSLASGSLPGDTQYF. The J gene is TRBJ2-3, the V gene TRBV5-1, with 8 nucleotides matching TRBD2. CDR1 is SGHRS and CDR2 is YFSETQ in the germline V gene. The V gene end was trimmed by 0 bases and the J gene end by 5 bases; junction bases not matched to a gene: 11. The CDR3 consists of 17 residues.

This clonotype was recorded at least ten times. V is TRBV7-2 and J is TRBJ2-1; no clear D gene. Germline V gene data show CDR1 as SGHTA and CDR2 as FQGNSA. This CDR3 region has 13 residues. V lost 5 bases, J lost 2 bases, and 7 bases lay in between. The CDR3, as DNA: TGTGCCAGCAGCCCCGAGGCCTACAATGAGCAGTTCTTC. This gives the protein CASSPEAYNEQFF.

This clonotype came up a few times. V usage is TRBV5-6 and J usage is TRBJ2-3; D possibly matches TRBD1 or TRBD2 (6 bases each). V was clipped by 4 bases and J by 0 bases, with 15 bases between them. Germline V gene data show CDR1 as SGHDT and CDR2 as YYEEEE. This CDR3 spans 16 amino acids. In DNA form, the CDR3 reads TGTGCCAGCAGCCGGAGATTCGGGGGCAGCACAGATACGCAGTATTTT. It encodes CASSRRFGGSTDTQYF.

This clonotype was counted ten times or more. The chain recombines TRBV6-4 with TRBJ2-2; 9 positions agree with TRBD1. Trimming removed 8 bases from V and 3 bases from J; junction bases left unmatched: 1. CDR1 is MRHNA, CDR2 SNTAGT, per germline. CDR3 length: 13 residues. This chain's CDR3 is CASRDRDTGELFF. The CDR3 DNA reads TGTGCCAGCCGGGACAGGGACACCGGGGAGCTGTTTTTT.

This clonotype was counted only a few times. The chain's CDR3 is CASSQDRGGSSPLHF. Written as DNA, the CDR3 is TGCGCCAGCAGCCAAGATCGGGGGGGATCCTCACCCCTCCACTTT. The chain employs TRBV4-3 and TRBJ1-6, with D possibly matching TRBD1 (5 bases). Germline assignment: CDR1 LGHNA and CDR2 YSLEER. Trimming removed 0 bases from V and 10 bases from J, with 13 bases in between. This CDR3 is built from 15 residues.